A selection of T cell receptor beta chains follows, all from one sample in a study of cytomegalovirus exposure and HLA in healthy donors. TCRdb's table, derived via immunoSEQ multiplex PCR, lists solely in-frame clones and lacks some. The profile shows 100,000 to 150,000 clones, approximately 92% of them singletons. The source material was PBMCs. The receptors were sampled from a woman aged 18-35 years in good health and CMV-seronegative. Both conserved end residues are trimmed from each CDR3.

j_call v_call cdr3_aa
TRBJ1-1 TRBV11-2 ASSLSIYGAIEAF
TRBJ2-5 TRBV6-6 ASSYSAGGETQY
TRBJ1-6 TRBV7-8 ASRIEGAGGSPLH
TRBJ1-5 TRBV19 ASSINWSGRSSNQPQH
TRBJ1-1 TRBV9 ASSASTGVMNTEAF
TRBJ2-3 TRBV4-1 ASSPNPSSPDTQY
TRBJ2-5 TRBV7-7 ASSRNQGVGETQY
TRBJ1-5 TRBV9 ASSVSGTGGDQPQH
TRBJ1-2 TRBV27 ASSARGLANYGYT
TRBJ2-2 TRBV5-1 ASSSAADTGELF
TRBJ1-1 TRBV19 ASMRVEVNTEAF
TRBJ1-6 TRBV7-9 ASSPGGGLNSPLH
TRBJ2-2 TRBV9 ASSPGTGQGGELF
TRBJ2-7 TRBV18 ASSPIDTSYEQY
TRBJ2-5 TRBV11-2 ASSLDRWGYNQETQY
TRBJ1-6 TRBV9 ASSVGRGSSYNSPLH
TRBJ2-5 TRBV18 ASSPSLGVGGDQETQY
TRBJ1-2 TRBV7-9 ASSRTENYGYT
TRBJ1-1 TRBV10-3 AINTAVGEAF
TRBJ1-6 TRBV2 ASMRDLGQNNSPLH
TRBJ1-2 TRBV11-2 ASKEQRGIYT
TRBJ1-3 TRBV6-6 ASREQANSGNTIY
TRBJ1-5 TRBV13 ASSLGHGRQPQH
TRBJ2-1 TRBV4-1 ASSPSSRGANEQF
TRBJ1-5 TRBV2 ASTSTGPDQPQH
TRBJ2-3 TRBV6-5 ASFRGGSTDTQY
TRBJ2-6 TRBV7-3 ASSLTSGAGANVLT
TRBJ1-1 TRBV7-9 ASSQTPNTEAF
TRBJ1-5 TRBV19 ASSHTRDSLYSNQPQH
TRBJ1-1 TRBV18 ASSTTDSLTEAF
TRBJ2-2 TRBV4-1 ASSQYTGGRNTGELF
TRBJ2-1 TRBV6-5 ASSRRGEQF
TRBJ2-3 TRBV7-2 ASSLAGSGGAADTQY
TRBJ2-5 TRBV18 ASSPPGANQETQY
TRBJ2-2 TRBV5-1 ASSLADTGELF
TRBJ2-7 TRBV5-4 ASSLGKGVVIEQY
TRBJ1-2 TRBV7-3 ASSPGGDGYT
TRBJ1-6 TRBV27 ASRGQGALRSPLH
TRBJ2-7 TRBV18 ASSPGQYPSYEQY
TRBJ2-5 TRBV6-5 ASSGLAAQETQY
TRBJ2-2 TRBV9 ASSVTLRDRLNTGELF
TRBJ1-6 TRBV2 ASSETYNSPLH
TRBJ1-2 TRBV6-1 ASRELGQTGLFGYT
TRBJ2-3 TRBV7-2 ASSSTNIKY
TRBJ1-5 TRBV27 ASSPTGGQPQH
TRBJ1-6 TRBV10-1 ASSESWGSPLH
TRBJ1-1 TRBV10-3 AISVGLSGDTEAF
TRBJ1-2 TRBV21-1 ASGVHRGPLDYGYT
TRBJ2-2 TRBV2 ASLVGIQGLGTGELF
TRBJ1-4 TRBV5-1 ASSPGGTNEKLF
TRBJ1-4 TRBV19 ASSIIFRGREKLF
TRBJ1-2 TRBV7-2 ASSLDQGGYGYT
TRBJ2-1 TRBV6-1 ASSERDYRNEQF
TRBJ2-3 TRBV14 ASSQIWGDRTDTQY
TRBJ2-3 TRBV15 ATSREALAGGAQY
TRBJ1-2 TRBV9 ASSVAQEPYGYT
TRBJ1-4 TRBV10-3 AISGGPTKEKLF
TRBJ2-3 TRBV5-1 ASSLGTGEDTQY
TRBJ1-1 TRBV19 ASRLAPEAF
TRBJ2-2 TRBV18 ASSPGTGYTGELF